This T cell receptor beta chain was recorded in a study of blood T cell repertoires in COVID-19. Study-wide background: PBMCs, B-cell-depleted T cells, or T cells were the source of the cDNA or gDNA that made up the material.

Authors' processing steps: Amplification of reference gene primers provided the estimated nucleated cell counts. The assay was immunoSEQ multiplex PCR, and TCRdb's table has in-frame clones only and misses some. The D gene and trimming were derived from the DNA, and the V and J assignments and clone size from that table. The data show roughly 270,000 clones, with 75% to 90% seen just once and about 2.5% held by the top ten. Participant ages covered roughly 18 to 90 years across 20 to 25 US areas. Symptom resolution, clearance, or two negative PCRs marked donors in Cohort 3 as recovered. Trimming removed 1 base from V and 0 bases from J, with 7 bases in between. This CDR3 comprises 16 residues. Germline V lookup: CDR1 MGHRA, CDR2 YSYEKL.

Specimen: PBMCs or T cells enriched from blood (not recorded which). The clonotype originates from a woman between 50 and 59 years old who had recovered from COVID-19. V is TRBV4-1 and J is TRBJ1-6; D is undetermined. CDR3 protein: CASSQVGSSYNSPLHF. The CDR3 DNA follows: TGCGCCAGCAGCCAAGTAGGGAGCTCCTATAATTCACCCCTCCACTTT.